The text below deals with one T cell receptor (beta chain). This record comes from a study of blood T cell repertoires in COVID-19. Looking at the study overall: The origin of the acute and convalescent COVID-19 samples was the United States, Italy and Spain. Sources were T cells, B-cell-depleted T cells, or PBMCs; the material itself was cDNA or gDNA.

This CDR3 has 17 residues. Germline assignment: CDR1 SGDLS and CDR2 YYNGEE. After removal of 4 bases from V and 3 bases from J, the junction contained 11 bases not matched to a gene. As handled by the study authors: Cell counts per sample came from amplifying reference gene primers. Some clones are missing from TCRdb's copy, which holds only in-frame ones; the method was immunoSEQ multiplex PCR. V, J and clone size were drawn from that table, and D and trimming were deduced from the DNA. Of 150,000 to 200,000 clones in the sample, roughly nine tenths were seen once. The chain joins TRBV9 to TRBJ2-2; 8 nucleotides line up with TRBD2. Sequenced material: peripheral blood. The TCR comes from a woman over 75 in a cohort sampled during active or convalescent COVID-19. In nucleotides, the CDR3 is TGTGCCAGCAGCCCAATCAGCGGGAGCGGTGACACCGGGGAGCTGTTTTTT. Its protein is CASSPISGSGDTGELFF.